A selection of T cell receptor beta chains follows, all from one sample in a study of T cells in Graves' hyperthyroidism and ophthalmopathy. TCRdb analysed the multiplex PCR reads with MiXCR anew, one entry per CDR3 protein. This sample carries some 460,000 distinct CDR3 sequences, about a sixth of them seen once, and the ten largest clones take around 14%. Sequencing was performed on blood. Every receptor here comes from a woman aged 18-30 years with Graves' hyperthyroidism. The CDR3 runs from the conserved cysteine through the conserved F or W. Fields, in order: CDR3 protein, CDR3 DNA, clone size, D gene, V gene, J gene. D genes are given only for firm matches. Clone size, where shown, is once, few, many, or a class for clones that have expanded.

CDR3aa: CASSGQDSSYEQYF; CDR3nt: TGTGCCAGTAGTGGACAGGACAGCTCCTACGAGCAGTACTTC; abundance: NA; d_gene: TRBD1; v_gene: TRBV19; j_gene: TRBJ2-7
CDR3aa: CATSEGTGGFREQFF; CDR3nt: TGTGCCACCAGTGAGGGGACAGGGGGCTTTCGTGAGCAGTTCTTC; abundance: many; d_gene: TRBD1; v_gene: TRBV24-1; j_gene: TRBJ2-1
CDR3aa: CASSWGQSNTGELFF; CDR3nt: TGTGCCAGCAGTTGGGGACAGTCTAACACCGGGGAGCTGTTTTTT; abundance: many; d_gene: TRBD1; v_gene: TRBV28; j_gene: TRBJ2-2
CDR3aa: CASSEAPPGLAGGETQYF; CDR3nt: TGTGCCAGCAGTGAAGCACCACCGGGACTAGCGGGAGGGGAGACCCAGTACTTC; abundance: NA; d_gene: TRBD2; v_gene: TRBV6-1; j_gene: TRBJ2-5
CDR3aa: CASTGYRQPQHF; CDR3nt: TGTGCCAGTACAGGGTATCGACAGCCCCAGCATTTT; abundance: many; d_gene: NA; v_gene: TRBV28; j_gene: TRBJ1-5
CDR3aa: CASSQERDRGYGYTF; CDR3nt: TGCGCCAGCAGCCAAGAGAGGGACAGGGGCTATGGCTACACCTTC; abundance: many; d_gene: TRBD1; v_gene: TRBV4-1; j_gene: TRBJ1-2
CDR3aa: CASSGRTEYEQYF; CDR3nt: TGTGCCAGCAGTGGGAGGACAGAATACGAGCAGTACTTC; abundance: NA; d_gene: NA; v_gene: TRBV27; j_gene: TRBJ2-7
CDR3aa: CASRQQGTIYEQYF; CDR3nt: TGTGCCAGCAGACAACAGGGGACCATCTACGAGCAGTACTTC; abundance: many; d_gene: TRBD1; v_gene: TRBV28; j_gene: TRBJ2-7
CDR3aa: CASTGAMNTEAFF; CDR3nt: TGTGCCAGCACCGGGGCCATGAACACTGAAGCTTTCTTT; abundance: many; d_gene: NA; v_gene: TRBV27; j_gene: TRBJ1-1
CDR3aa: CASSSHGSGNTIYF; CDR3nt: TGTGCCAGCAGCTCGCACGGCTCTGGAAACACCATATATTTT; abundance: few; d_gene: NA; v_gene: TRBV9; j_gene: TRBJ1-3
CDR3aa: CASSYGPHAEAFF; CDR3nt: TGTGCCAGCAGCTATGGACCCCACGCAGAAGCTTTCTTT; abundance: many; d_gene: NA; v_gene: TRBV7-6; j_gene: TRBJ1-1
CDR3aa: CAISESGRRQETQYF; CDR3nt: TGTGCCATCAGTGAGTCTGGCAGGCGTCAAGAGACCCAGTACTTC; abundance: NA; d_gene: NA; v_gene: TRBV10-3; j_gene: TRBJ2-5
CDR3aa: CSVEGGAKNIQYF; CDR3nt: TGCAGCGTTGAGGGAGGTGCCAAAAACATTCAGTACTTC; abundance: NA; d_gene: NA; v_gene: TRBV29-1; j_gene: TRBJ2-4
CDR3aa: CASSPGTRGYNEQFF; CDR3nt: TGTGCCAGCAGTCCCGGGACAAGAGGCTACAATGAGCAGTTCTTC; abundance: many; d_gene: NA; v_gene: TRBV12-3/TRBV12-4; j_gene: TRBJ2-1
CDR3aa: CATSAPGLNTEAFF; CDR3nt: TGTGCCACCAGTGCCCCCGGACTGAACACTGAAGCTTTCTTT; abundance: many; d_gene: NA; v_gene: TRBV24-1; j_gene: TRBJ1-1
CDR3aa: CASSSRRFMNTEAFF; CDR3nt: TGTGCCAGCAGCTCAAGGAGATTTATGAACACTGAAGCTTTCTTT; abundance: many; d_gene: NA; v_gene: TRBV7-2; j_gene: TRBJ1-1
CDR3aa: CASSYSTSGRVTGELFF; CDR3nt: TGTGCCAGCAGTTACTCTACTAGCGGTCGGGTCACCGGGGAGCTGTTTTTT; abundance: NA; d_gene: TRBD2; v_gene: TRBV6-2/TRBV6-3; j_gene: TRBJ2-2
CDR3aa: CASTETGGGKNTEAFF; CDR3nt: TGTGCCAGCACCGAAACAGGGGGCGGGAAGAACACTGAAGCTTTCTTT; abundance: many; d_gene: TRBD1; v_gene: TRBV3-1; j_gene: TRBJ1-1
CDR3aa: CASSYSGPSGAYNEQFF; CDR3nt: TGTGCCAGCAGTTACTCGGGTCCTAGCGGGGCGTACAATGAGCAGTTCTTC; abundance: NA; d_gene: TRBD2; v_gene: TRBV6-2/TRBV6-3; j_gene: TRBJ2-1
CDR3aa: CASSGSGTANTEAFF; CDR3nt: TGCGCCAGCAGTGGTTCCGGGACAGCGAACACTGAAGCTTTCTTT; abundance: NA; d_gene: TRBD1; v_gene: TRBV10-2; j_gene: TRBJ1-1
CDR3aa: CASSFGRGTVSGSGYTF; CDR3nt: TGTGCCAGCAGTTTCGGTCGCGGGACAGTTTCAGGTTCTGGCTACACCTTC; abundance: many; d_gene: TRBD1; v_gene: TRBV12-3/TRBV12-4; j_gene: TRBJ1-2
CDR3aa: CASRFQAGGPADTQYF; CDR3nt: TGCGCCAGCAGGTTCCAAGCGGGAGGGCCGGCAGATACGCAGTATTTT; abundance: few; d_gene: TRBD2; v_gene: TRBV5-1; j_gene: TRBJ2-3